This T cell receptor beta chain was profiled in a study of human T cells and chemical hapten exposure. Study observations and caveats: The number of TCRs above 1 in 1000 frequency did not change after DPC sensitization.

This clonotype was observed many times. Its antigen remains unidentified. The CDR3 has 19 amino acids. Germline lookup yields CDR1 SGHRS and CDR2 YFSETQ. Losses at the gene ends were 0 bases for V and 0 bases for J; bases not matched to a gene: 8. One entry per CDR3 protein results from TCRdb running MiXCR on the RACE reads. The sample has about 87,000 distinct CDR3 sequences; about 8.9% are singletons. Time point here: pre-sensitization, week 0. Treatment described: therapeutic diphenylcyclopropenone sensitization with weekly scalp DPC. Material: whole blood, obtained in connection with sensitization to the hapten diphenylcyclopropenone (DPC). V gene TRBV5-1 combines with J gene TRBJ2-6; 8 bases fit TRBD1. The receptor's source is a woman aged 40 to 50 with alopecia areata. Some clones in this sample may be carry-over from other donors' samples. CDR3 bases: TGCGCCAGCAGCTTGGCAGGGACAGGACCTCTCTCTGGGGCCAACGTCCTGACTTTC. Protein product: CASSLAGTGPLSGANVLTF.